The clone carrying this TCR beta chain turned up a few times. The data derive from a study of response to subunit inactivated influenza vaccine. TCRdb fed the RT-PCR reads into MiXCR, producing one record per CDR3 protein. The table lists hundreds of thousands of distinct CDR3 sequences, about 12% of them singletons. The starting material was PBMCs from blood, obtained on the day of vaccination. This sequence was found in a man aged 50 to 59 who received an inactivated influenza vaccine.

CDR3 amino acids: CASSVTRAKTYEQYF. CDR3 nucleotide sequence: TGTGCCAGCAGTGTTACCAGGGCCAAGACCTACGAGCAGTACTTC. The rearrangement joins TRBV6-1 to TRBJ2-7; TRBD1 is a possible D gene (5 bases). The CDR3 length is 15 residues. V was trimmed by 4 bases and J by 2 bases, leaving 15 bases between them. Germline CDR1 and CDR2: MNHNS and SASEGT.